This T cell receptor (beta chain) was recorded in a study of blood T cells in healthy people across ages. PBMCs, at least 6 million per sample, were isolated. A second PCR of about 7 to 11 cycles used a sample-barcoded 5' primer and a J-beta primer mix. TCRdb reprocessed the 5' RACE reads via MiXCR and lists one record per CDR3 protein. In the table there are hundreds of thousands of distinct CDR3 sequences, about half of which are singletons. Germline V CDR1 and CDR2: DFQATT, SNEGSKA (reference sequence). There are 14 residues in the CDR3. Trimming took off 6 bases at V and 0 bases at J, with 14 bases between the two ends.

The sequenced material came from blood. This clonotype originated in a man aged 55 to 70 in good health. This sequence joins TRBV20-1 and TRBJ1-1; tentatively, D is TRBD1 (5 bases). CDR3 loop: CSASRGRVNTEAFF. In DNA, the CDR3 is TGCAGTGCCTCACGGGGACGCGTGAACACTGAAGCTTTCTTT.